This T cell receptor beta chain was identified during a study of blood T cell repertoires in COVID-19. There are 16 residues in the CDR3. Germline CDR1 LNHNV, CDR2 YYDKDF (reference sequence). V was pared by 0 bases and J by 2 bases, with 4 bases of the junction left unmatched. As processed by the authors: Nucleated cell number was recorded as an estimate derived from reference gene primer amplification. Here immunoSEQ multiplex PCR was the method, and the copy in TCRdb shows in-frame clones only, minus some. V and J calls and clone size are copied from that table; D and trimming were computed from the DNA. The table has 200,000 to 250,000 clones, approximately 84% seen once; the top ten hold approximately 15%.

The V and J genes are TRBV15 and TRBJ2-7; 10 bases align to TRBD2. Material for sequencing was PBMCs or T cells enriched from blood (not recorded which). The clonotype was recovered from a man aged 35 to 55 who had recovered from COVID-19. CDR3 sequence reads: CATSRESSGRTYEQYF. The CDR3 DNA sequence: TGTGCCACCAGCAGAGAAAGTAGCGGGAGGACCTACGAGCAGTACTTC.